The rows below give T cell receptor beta chains drawn from one sample of a study of T cell repertoires in cytomegalovirus infection. TCRdb reprocessed the reads with MiXCR, giving one entry per CDR3 protein. This sample has about 230,000 distinct CDR3 sequences, with 20% to 25% found just once. Sequenced: CD8+ T cells from PBMCs. The source of these receptors is a human donor in good health (CMV status not recorded). Some clones in this sample may be carry-over from other donors' samples. CDR3s include the opening cysteine and the closing phenylalanine or tryptophan. D genes are given only for firm matches. A clone size is listed for some rows: how often the clone was seen (once, few, many), or a class if it is expanded.

d_call	j_call	clone_size	v_call	cdr3_nt	cdr3_aa
-	TRBJ2-3	few	TRBV5-4	TGTGCCAGCAGGCTGTGGGGCAAGGAATGGTATTTT	CASRLWGKEWYF
-	TRBJ2-3	many	TRBV7-3	TGTGCCAGCAGCTGGAACGGGGGGCCGATAGATACGCAGTATTTT	CASSWNGGPIDTQYF
TRBD2	TRBJ2-3	many	TRBV7-9	TGTGCCAGCACGCGGGGGGAGAAAGACACAGATACGCAGTATTTT	CASTRGEKDTDTQYF
TRBD1	TRBJ2-1	-	TRBV12-3/TRBV12-4	TGTGCCAGCAGCGGACAGGGGGCAAATGAGCAGTTCTTC	CASSGQGANEQFF
TRBD2	TRBJ2-7	-	TRBV11-2	TGTGCCAGCAGCCGTAGCGGGGGGCGCTACGAGCAGTACTTC	CASSRSGGRYEQYF
TRBD1	TRBJ1-5	many	TRBV12-3/TRBV12-4	TGTGCCAGCAGTTCCGGACAGGGAGTTCAGCCCCAGCATTTT	CASSSGQGVQPQHF
-	TRBJ1-5	few	TRBV6-5	TGTGCCAGCACCATGGGGGGCGATCAGCCCCAGCATTTT	CASTMGGDQPQHF
TRBD2	TRBJ2-5	-	TRBV19	TGTGCCAGTAGTATTAACAGCGGGGGGTCCCAAGAGACCCAGTACTTC	CASSINSGGSQETQYF
TRBD2	TRBJ2-5	-	TRBV27	TGTGCCAGCAGTTTAGCGGGAGTTCCAAAAGAGACCCAGTACTTC	CASSLAGVPKETQYF
-	TRBJ2-1	many	TRBV7-2	TGTGCCAGCAGCTTAGTTCTACACCGGAACGATGAGCAGTTCTTC	CASSLVLHRNDEQFF
TRBD2	TRBJ2-1	many	TRBV28	TGTGCCAGCAGCACGGGACTAGCGGGGTCCTACAATGAGCAGTTCTTC	CASSTGLAGSYNEQFF
TRBD1	TRBJ1-1	many	TRBV24-1	TGTGCCAGCGCCCCGGGACAGGGGACCATGAACACTGAAGCTTTCTTT	CASAPGQGTMNTEAFF
-	TRBJ2-7	-	TRBV7-6	TGTGCCAGCAGCGGGGAGAAGGGGAATTTGTACGAGCAGTACTTC	CASSGEKGNLYEQYF
-	TRBJ2-1	once	TRBV28	TGTGCCAGCAGTTTAAAACGGAGCTCCTACAATGAGCAGTTCTTC	CASSLKRSSYNEQFF
-	TRBJ1-5	-	TRBV28	TGTGCCAGCAGCCGCCCTTACACTAGCAATCAGCCCCAGCATTTT	CASSRPYTSNQPQHF
TRBD2	TRBJ2-1	-	TRBV2	TGTGCCAGCAGTATGGGGGGGGAGCATGAGCAGTTCTTC	CASSMGGEHEQFF
-	TRBJ2-7	-	TRBV6-2/TRBV6-3	TGTGCCAGCAGTTACGGGGCCGGGGACGAGCAGTACTTC	CASSYGAGDEQYF
TRBD1	TRBJ1-5	-	TRBV10-3	TGTGCCATCAGTGAGTACCCGGGACAGGGGGCTACGAGCAATCAGCCCCAGCATTTT	CAISEYPGQGATSNQPQHF
-	TRBJ2-7	few	TRBV2	TGTGCCAGCAGAGGGGTAGAATCCTACGAGCAGTACTTC	CASRGVESYEQYF
TRBD1	TRBJ2-7	-	TRBV25-1	TGTGCCAGCAGTGTCAATCCCGGGACAGGGGCCTACGAGCAGTACTTC	CASSVNPGTGAYEQYF
TRBD1	TRBJ1-1	-	TRBV7-8	TGTGCCAGCACCCTCAGGGGGTTTCAAGCTTTCTTT	CASTLRGFQAFF
-	TRBJ2-3	few	TRBV4-1	TGCGCCAGCCAGAAAGGTAGCACAGATACGCAGTATTTT	CASQKGSTDTQYF
-	TRBJ2-1	-	TRBV6-5	TGTGCCAGCAGTTACCTGGGGAATGGCTACAATGAGCAGTTCTTC	CASSYLGNGYNEQFF
-	TRBJ1-1	few	TRBV4-1	TGCGCCAGCAGCCAAGATCCGAGTTCCACTGAAGCTTTCTTT	CASSQDPSSTEAFF
-	TRBJ2-7	few	TRBV29-1	TGCAGCGTTGCCCAGAGGAGGCCTGATTATTACTCCTACGAGCAGTACTTC	CSVAQRRPDYYSYEQYF
TRBD2	TRBJ2-3	many	TRBV28	TGTGCCAGCAGTTTAATACGCAGCGGGGGGCTCTCAGATACGCAGTATTTT	CASSLIRSGGLSDTQYF
TRBD1	TRBJ2-6	-	TRBV28	TGTGCCAGCAGTCCCCGGACAGGTACATTCCCTGGGGCCAACGTCCTGACTTTC	CASSPRTGTFPGANVLTF
-	TRBJ2-1	many	TRBV9	TGTGCCAGCAACCTCGAAGGGGACCCGCGGAATGAGCAGTTCTTC	CASNLEGDPRNEQFF
-	TRBJ2-1	many	TRBV7-8	TGTGCCAGCAGCTTCACCGAGGACCCGCGCCCTCCCTACAATGAGCAGTTCTTC	CASSFTEDPRPPYNEQFF
-	TRBJ1-1	many	TRBV6-1	TGTGCCAGCACGGCTAGGAGTTTGGCGAGAGCTTTCTTT	CASTARSLARAFF
-	TRBJ2-2	many	TRBV7-8	TGTGCCAGCAGGCATGGTAGGGGCTCTGGCACCGGGGAGCTGTTTTTT	CASRHGRGSGTGELFF
-	TRBJ2-2	many	TRBV19	TGTGCCAGTAGTAGCATTCCTGGCGGGGAGCTGTTTTTT	CASSSIPGGELFF
TRBD2	TRBJ2-3	-	TRBV5-4	TGTGCCAGCAGACCAACCGGGACTAGTTTCCCAGATACGCAGTATTTT	CASRPTGTSFPDTQYF
TRBD1	TRBJ1-1	few	TRBV20-1	TGCAGTGCCTACCCCATGGGACAGGGTAAAACTGAAGCTTTCTTT	CSAYPMGQGKTEAFF
-	TRBJ2-5	few	TRBV5-4	TGTGCCAGCAGCTTGGCCTTGCCGCAAGAGACCCAGTACTTC	CASSLALPQETQYF
-	TRBJ2-7	many	TRBV12-3/TRBV12-4	TGTGCCAGCCGAGGCGCAGCCTACGAGCAGTACTTC	CASRGAAYEQYF
-	TRBJ1-1	-	TRBV27	TGTGCCAGCGAGGCAAGGGGAATGAACACTGAAGCTTTCTTT	CASEARGMNTEAFF
TRBD1	TRBJ1-4	-	TRBV7-9	TGTGCCAGCAGCCCATTGACAGGGGCTAATGAAAAACTGTTTTTT	CASSPLTGANEKLFF
-	TRBJ2-1	once	TRBV20-1	TGCAGTGCTCTTACCGGCTCCTACAATGAGCAGTTCTTC	CSALTGSYNEQFF
-	TRBJ2-3	-	TRBV20-1	TGCAGTGCTAGGAGGGGCACAGATACGCAGTATTTT	CSARRGTDTQYF
-	TRBJ1-1	-	TRBV2	TGTGCCAGCAGCGGGTGGTTGGGGGGGAACACTGAAGCTTTCTTT	CASSGWLGGNTEAFF
-	TRBJ2-3	-	TRBV2	TGTGCCAGCACTGGACCGGGGGCCCCCACAGATACGCAGTATTTT	CASTGPGAPTDTQYF